The entry that follows covers one TCR beta chain sequence. As processed by the authors: By means of reference gene primer amplification, nucleated cell counts were estimated. The repertoire was sequenced with immunoSEQ multiplex PCR; TCRdb's copy has only in-frame clones and lacks some. The V and J calls and clone size come from that table; D and trimming were worked out from the DNA. Altogether 120,000 or so clones are present, about 72% being singletons, with the ten largest covering 6.5% to 8.5%. These data come from a study of blood T cell repertoires in COVID-19. Study-wide context: Acute and convalescent COVID-19 samples came from the United States, Italy and Spain. Sources were T cells, B-cell-depleted T cells, or PBMCs; the material itself was cDNA or gDNA.

The sequenced material came from peripheral blood. The source of this sequence is a woman aged 60-75 years with acute or convalescent COVID-19.

CDR3 in DNA: TGTGCCAGCAGTTACACCGGTGCTGCTCGATACGAGCAGTACTTC. This sequence encodes CASSYTGAARYEQYF. The chain employs TRBV6-6 and TRBJ2-7, with unresolved D. In germline, CDR1 is MNHNY, CDR2 SVGAGI (reference sequence). Trimming cost V 2 bases and J 4 bases, with 15 bases left between them. The CDR3 spans 15 residues.